This T cell receptor beta chain was sequenced in a study of T cell responses to AZD1222 COVID-19 vaccine. Trimming shortened V by 4 bases and J by 2 bases, and 11 bases separated the two germline ends. CDR3 size: 14 residues. Sequencing used immunoSEQ multiplex PCR; TCRdb keeps in-frame clones, though not all of them. The sample gives more than 95,000 clones, approximately 89% of which show up once; 8% to 9% is in the top ten. Sample: peripheral blood, taken on day 0 of AZD1222 vaccination. This chain connects TRBV23-1 to TRBJ2-5, with D unresolved. TRBV23-1 is treated as an ORF (open reading frame) with a function not yet certain. The receptor's source is an adult in good health. The CDR3, as DNA: TGCGCCAGCAGTCCCCTCGGCCGACAAGAGACCCAGTACTTC. Translated, it gives CASSPLGRQETQYF.